The rows below give T cell receptor beta chains drawn from one sample of a study of cytomegalovirus exposure and HLA in healthy donors. TCRdb keeps only in-frame clones here, not all; method: immunoSEQ multiplex PCR. Of 130,000 or so clones in the sample, 65% to 75% were seen once. Sequencing was carried out using PBMCs. The receptors shown here come from a man aged 35 to 55 in good health and CMV-seropositive. Each CDR3 is given with its conserved first and last residue. A D gene is named only where the DNA matches it firmly. Rows may omit the clone size; those that give it use once, few, many or a size class.

TRBJ2-4 TRBV7-2 NA once TGTGCCAGCAGCTTAGGGAGGGACCGTCCCAGTATAGCCAAAAACATTCAGTACTTC CASSLGRDRPSIAKNIQYF
TRBJ2-7 TRBV4-2 TRBD1 NA TGTGCCAGCAGCCAATCAAATCGACAGGGTTTGTACGAGCAGTACTTC CASSQSNRQGLYEQYF
TRBJ1-1 TRBV5-1 NA NA TGCGCCAGCAGCTTGGGTCAGGGATGGAACACTGAAGCTTTCTTT CASSLGQGWNTEAFF
TRBJ2-2 TRBV27 TRBD2 NA TGTGCCAGCAGTGTGCGGGAGGGCGGGGAGCTGTTTTTT CASSVREGGELFF
TRBJ1-1 TRBV28 TRBD1 few TGTGCCAGCAGTTCAGGACAGGGGGCGCGTTTGTTGGTCACTGAAGCTTTCTTT CASSSGQGARLLVTEAFF
TRBJ2-6 TRBV6-1 TRBD1 NA TGTGCCAGCCGGACAGGAGACTCTGGGGCCAACGTCCTGACTTTC CASRTGDSGANVLTF
TRBJ1-4 TRBV28 NA NA TGTGCCAGCAGTTTAGGATCGGGAAAAAATGAAAAACTGTTTTTT CASSLGSGKNEKLFF
TRBJ1-3 TRBV15 TRBD1 NA TGTGCCACCAGCAGAATTGAACAGGGGGTCCTAGACACCATATATTTT CATSRIEQGVLDTIYF
TRBJ2-7 TRBV5-1 TRBD1 NA TGCGCCAGCAGCTTGCGGGGGGACAGGGTGGCCGAGCAGTACTTC CASSLRGDRVAEQYF
TRBJ1-2 TRBV6-1 TRBD1 NA TGTGCCAGCAGTGAAGGGACAGGGGGCGCCTATGGCTACACCTTC CASSEGTGGAYGYTF
TRBJ2-5 TRBV6-6 NA few TGTGCCAGCAGTCCGGGGGGCCCCCAAGAGACCCAGTACTTC CASSPGGPQETQYF
TRBJ2-7 TRBV18 NA once TGTGCCAGCTCACCCCGGGACTCCTTTATGGGTGAGCAGTACTTC CASSPRDSFMGEQYF
TRBJ2-1 TRBV6-4 TRBD2 NA TGTGCCAGCAGTGAGTCTAGCGGGAGGACCTCGCAGTTCTTC CASSESSGRTSQFF
TRBJ1-5 TRBV14 NA once TGTGCCAGCAGCCTAACAGGGCCAGGGAGGGGGCAGCCCCAGCATTTT CASSLTGPGRGQPQHF
TRBJ2-3 TRBV28 NA NA TGTGCCAGCAGTTCGGCGGAAAGCACAGATACGCAGTATTTT CASSSAESTDTQYF
TRBJ2-7 TRBV5-1 NA few TGCGCCAGCAGTGCAGGGAGGAGATACGAGCAGTACTTC CASSAGRRYEQYF
TRBJ1-5 TRBV5-1 TRBD1 NA TGCGCCAGCAGCTTGGGGGCAGGGGGCGCTAATCAGCCCCAGCATTTT CASSLGAGGANQPQHF
TRBJ2-7 TRBV7-9 TRBD1 NA TGTGCCAGCAGCTTAGGGACAGGGGTCATGGACGAGCAGTACTTC CASSLGTGVMDEQYF